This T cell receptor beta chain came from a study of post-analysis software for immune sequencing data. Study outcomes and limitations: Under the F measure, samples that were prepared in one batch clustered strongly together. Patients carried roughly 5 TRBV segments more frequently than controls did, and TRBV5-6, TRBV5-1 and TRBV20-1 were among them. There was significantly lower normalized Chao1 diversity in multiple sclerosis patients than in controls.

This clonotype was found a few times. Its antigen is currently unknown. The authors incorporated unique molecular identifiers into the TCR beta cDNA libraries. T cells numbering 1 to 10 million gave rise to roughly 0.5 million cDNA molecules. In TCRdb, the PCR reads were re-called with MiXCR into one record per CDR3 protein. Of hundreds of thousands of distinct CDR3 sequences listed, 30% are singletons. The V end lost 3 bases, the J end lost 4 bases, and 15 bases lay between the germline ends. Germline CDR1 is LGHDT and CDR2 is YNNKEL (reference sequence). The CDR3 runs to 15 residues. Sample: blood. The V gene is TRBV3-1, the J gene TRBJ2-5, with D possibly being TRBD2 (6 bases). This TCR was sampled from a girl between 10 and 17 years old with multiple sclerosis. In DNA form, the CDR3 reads TGTGCCAGCAGCCACCCGGACCCAGCGGGAGAGACCCAGTACTTC. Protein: CASSHPDPAGETQYF.